This section outlines one TCR beta chain sequence together with its context. The specificity of this receptor is unknown. The sample is drawn from a study of T cells expressing NK-cell markers (dated by TCRdb to the early 2020s). A note on the overall study: TCR beta-chain repertoires were profiled in sorted CD3+CD56+NKG2C+, CD3+CD56+NKG2C- and CD3+CD56-NKG2C+ T-cell subsets from about 8 donors. Among the eight sequenced donors, only one was HCMV-seronegative, while the other seven were HCMV-seropositive. The eight sequenced donors were randomly selected healthy volunteers, three men and five women. Sequencing of the libraries produced 2 x 150 bp reads on Illumina HiSeq 2000/2500, MiSeq or NextSeq.

The paper as a whole reports these results and caveats: Whether the expanded NKG2C-expressing T cell clones were specific for HCMV antigens remained unclear. For over five donors, the dominant CD3+CD56+NKG2C+ clonotypes were among the top 10 CD8+ clonotypes and accounted for roughly 1.0-8% of CD8+ T cells. Those dominant clonotypes were again the most abundant among CD3+CD56-NKG2C+ cells in four donors, at about 28.3-60.1%.

To determine HCMV serostatus, a commercial ELISA kit was used to detect HCMV-specific IgG in serum. Ficoll density gradient centrifugation was used to isolate peripheral blood mononuclear cells from blood. The germline V gene (reference sequence) supplies CDR1 MNHEY and CDR2 SMNVEV. Its CDR3 holds 13 amino acids, cysteine through phenylalanine. Only the protein sequence is given. The run used an Illumina HiSeq 2000. 5'RACE template switching, by which a universal primer site and unique molecular identifiers were added, was used to make TCR beta cDNA libraries. cDNA synthesis was primed from the TCR beta constant segment, followed by two successive PCR amplification steps. The authors' pipeline ran thus. MIGEC handled demultiplexing of the reads and grouping by UMI, while MiTCR was used to assemble and quantify clonotypes. To exclude erroneous sequences, any TCR cDNA sequence not supported by at least two reads was discarded. The tcR package was used for downstream repertoire analysis, and clonotypes were matched between fractions using CDR3 nucleotide sequence together with V segment. VDJmatch was used to annotate antigen specificity against VDJdb, with one amino acid substitution in CDR3 allowed. TCRdb reprocessed the reads and provides one entry for every CDR3 protein sequence; no DNA is given. The V and J calls reflect TCRdb's pipeline rather than the authors' work. Per the sample table, the count is about 460,000 distinct CDR3 sequences. 1.4% of the sample is taken by the ten largest.

The chain is made from TRBV27 and TRBJ1-2. The sequencing sample was made of blood T cells: a sorted CD56 or NKG2C T cell subset, CD4+ or CD8+ T cells, or bulk PBMC T cells (not recorded which). The sequence derives from a woman aged 50 to 60 in good health. Donor details come from another sample of the same person, matched by shared clones. The CDR3 here reads CASSGGRDYGYTF.